The T cell receptor (beta chain) described here comes from a study of OX40 agonist ivuxolimab in advanced cancers. Overall study: About 44% of patients had received prior checkpoint inhibitor therapy.

This clone has only a few counts. The protocol was immunoSEQ multiplex PCR, while the TCRdb copy is restricted to in-frame clones and leaves out a portion. The sample contains around 35,000 clones, roughly 77% of which appear only once. With V trimmed by 4 bases and J by 4 bases, 1 base remained unmatched. There are 13 residues in the CDR3. Germline V gene sequence: CDR1 MNHNS, CDR2 SASEGT. This clonotype originated in an adult with an advanced solid tumor such as melanoma, head and neck, liver or kidney cancer. This specimen was CD4+ or CD8+ T cells sorted from blood, taken in a trial of the OX40 agonist ivuxolimab. The V gene is TRBV6-1, the J gene TRBJ1-1; TRBD1 matches at 9 bases. The CDR3 nucleotides read TGTGCCAGCAGTGCACAGGGGGCCACTGAAGCTTTCTTT. This gives the protein CASSAQGATEAFF.